The rows below give T cell receptor beta chains drawn from one sample of a study of shared clonotypes between healthy human individuals. Libraries were prepared by immunoSEQ multiplex PCR; TCRdb keeps only in-frame clonotypes and omits some of them. This table holds about 1 million clones, around 74% found once. Sequencing input: memory CD4+ T cells sorted from blood. These receptors all come from a man younger than 30 in good health. The CDR3 runs from the conserved cysteine through the conserved F or W. The D gene is left open where the match is weak. The size of a clone is reported for some rows only, either as once, few or many, or as a class for expanded clones.

size | J | V | D | DNA | CDR3
NA | TRBJ2-5 | TRBV5-1 | NA | TGCGCCAGCAGCGAGGCGGGGCTCCAAGAGACCCAGTACTTC | CASSEAGLQETQYF
many | TRBJ2-1 | TRBV30 | NA | TGTGCCTGGAGTGCCGGCAGGGCCGACAATGAGCAGTTCTTC | CAWSAGRADNEQFF
NA | TRBJ2-7 | TRBV18 | NA | TGTGCCAGCTCACCACGATTGCAGGACAACTTTGGGTACGAGCAGTACTTC | CASSPRLQDNFGYEQYF
NA | TRBJ2-5 | TRBV5-1 | NA | TGCGCCAGCAGCTTGGGTCCCGGTCAAGAGACCCAGTACTTC | CASSLGPGQETQYF
NA | TRBJ2-5 | TRBV6-1 | NA | TGTGCCAGCAGTGAAATGGGAGGAGGCGCACAGGAGACCCAGTACTTC | CASSEMGGGAQETQYF
NA | TRBJ2-7 | TRBV7-8 | NA | TGTGCCAGCAGCTTACTGGCGGGGAGCTCCTACGAGCAGTACTTC | CASSLLAGSSYEQYF
NA | TRBJ1-2 | TRBV6-5 | NA | TGTGCCAGCAGTCGGAGGGTCCTGGACTATGGCTACACCTTC | CASSRRVLDYGYTF
NA | TRBJ2-4 | TRBV19 | NA | TGTGCCAGTAGTATGAGCTTTTCCAAAAACATTCAGTACTTC | CASSMSFSKNIQYF
NA | TRBJ2-5 | TRBV9 | TRBD2 | TGTGCCAGCAGCGTAGCCCCTCCAGGAGCGGGAGGCCAAGAGACCCAGTACTTC | CASSVAPPGAGGQETQYF
NA | TRBJ1-2 | TRBV18 | TRBD1 | TGTGCCAGCTCACCGATCGGACAGGGGGACGGTTATGGCTACACCTTC | CASSPIGQGDGYGYTF
NA | TRBJ1-2 | TRBV18 | NA | TGTGCCAGCTCACCCGGGAGGGCTAACTATGGCTACACCTTC | CASSPGRANYGYTF
NA | TRBJ2-3 | TRBV20-1 | NA | TGCAGTGCTAGACATCACGATACGCAGTATTTT | CSARHHDTQYF
NA | TRBJ2-5 | TRBV5-6 | TRBD1 | TGTGCCAGCAGCTTGGTACAGGGGGGAAGAGAGACCCAGTACTTC | CASSLVQGGRETQYF
NA | TRBJ2-3 | TRBV10-1 | NA | TGCGCCAGCAGCGACAGCCAAGATACGCAGTATTTT | CASSDSQDTQYF
few | TRBJ1-2 | TRBV18 | NA | TGTGCCAGCTCACCTGATCAGGCCGCTAACTATGGCTACACCTTC | CASSPDQAANYGYTF
NA | TRBJ2-3 | TRBV29-1 | TRBD1 | TGCAGCGTTGGGACAGGAAGCACAGATACGCAGTATTTT | CSVGTGSTDTQYF
many | TRBJ2-7 | TRBV2 | TRBD2 | TGTGCCAGCAAGGGGCCAGCGGGGGGGACCGACGAGCAGTACTTC | CASKGPAGGTDEQYF
NA | TRBJ2-1 | TRBV2 | TRBD1 | TGTGCCAGCAGTGGAGGGACAGCCTTGAGCTCCTACAATGAGCAGTTCTTC | CASSGGTALSSYNEQFF
NA | TRBJ2-7 | TRBV6-1 | TRBD1 | TGTGCCAGCAGTGAACAGTCCAGGGGGCTACTGCCAGCCTACGAGCAGTACTTC | CASSEQSRGLLPAYEQYF
NA | TRBJ2-7 | TRBV6-5 | NA | TGTGCCAGCAGTTACCGGGCGGGAAGCTACGAGCAGTACTTC | CASSYRAGSYEQYF
few | TRBJ2-5 | TRBV10-3 | NA | TGTGCCATCAGTGAAGGGCTGGAAGAGACCCAGTACTTC | CAISEGLEETQYF
NA | TRBJ2-3 | TRBV27 | NA | TGTGCCAGCGGGAAGACACCTAGCACAGATACGCAGTATTTT | CASGKTPSTDTQYF
NA | TRBJ1-2 | TRBV11-2 | NA | TGTGCCAGCAGCTTAGGGTTTGGCTACACCTTC | CASSLGFGYTF
NA | TRBJ2-3 | TRBV4-1 | NA | TGCGCCAGCAGCCAAGATAGGCTAGCCGGATATAGCACAGATACGCAGTATTTT | CASSQDRLAGYSTDTQYF
NA | TRBJ2-5 | TRBV5-1 | NA | TGCGCCAGCAGCTTGGGGGACGCCCAAGAGACCCAGTACTTC | CASSLGDAQETQYF
NA | TRBJ2-3 | TRBV10-3 | TRBD2 | TGTGCCATCAAAGCTAGCGGGGGAGATACGCAGTATTTT | CAIKASGGDTQYF
NA | TRBJ2-3 | TRBV7-2 | NA | TGTGCCAGCAGCTTAGCCCTAAGCACAGATACGCAGTATTTT | CASSLALSTDTQYF
NA | TRBJ1-6 | TRBV6-6 | TRBD1 | TGTGCCAGCTGCGAGATCGACAGGGCATCTTCACCCCTCCACTTT | CASCEIDRASSPLHF
NA | TRBJ2-7 | TRBV5-6 | TRBD1 | TGTGCCAGCAGCTTGGGAGGGGGCTTGGCGGTTTCCTACGAGCAGTACTTC | CASSLGGGLAVSYEQYF
NA | TRBJ1-3 | TRBV19 | NA | TGTGCCAGTAGTAACCCAGGAAACTCTGGAAACACCATATATTTT | CASSNPGNSGNTIYF
NA | TRBJ2-1 | TRBV10-3 | NA | TGTGCCGCACAAACAGGGCACGAGCAGTTCTTC | CAAQTGHEQFF
NA | TRBJ2-3 | TRBV11-3 | TRBD2 | TGTGCCAGCAGCTCTAGCGGGGAGAGCACAGATACGCAGTATTTT | CASSSSGESTDTQYF
NA | TRBJ2-5 | TRBV4-1 | NA | TGCGCCAGCAGCCAACTTAGCGGCCAAGAGACCCAGTACTTC | CASSQLSGQETQYF
many | TRBJ2-5 | TRBV6-1 | NA | TGTGCCAGCAGTGAGATCAACGGGAGAAGAGAGACCCAGTACTTC | CASSEINGRRETQYF
few | TRBJ2-5 | TRBV10-2 | TRBD2 | TGCGCCAGCGGGTCCCCTCCTAGCGGGAAGGAGACCCAGTACTTC | CASGSPPSGKETQYF
NA | TRBJ1-1 | TRBV5-6 | TRBD1 | TGTGCCAGCAGCCCCAGACAGGGGGCGAACACTGAAGCTTTCTTT | CASSPRQGANTEAFF
NA | TRBJ1-1 | TRBV29-1 | TRBD1 | TGCAGCATTCACAGGGGGAACACTGAAGCTTTCTTT | CSIHRGNTEAFF
few | TRBJ1-6 | TRBV6-6 | NA | TGTGCCAGCAGTTACGAGGGGACGGATCATTCACCCCTCCACTTT | CASSYEGTDHSPLHF
NA | TRBJ1-5 | TRBV29-1 | NA | TGCAGCGTTTCCGACGGTGGCCTTCAGCCCCAGCATTTT | CSVSDGGLQPQHF
few | TRBJ2-2 | TRBV2 | NA | TGTGCCAGCAGTGAGATTTTGCCCGGGGAGCTGTTTTTT | CASSEILPGELFF
few | TRBJ1-3 | TRBV2 | NA | TGTGCCAGCAGGGACACTTCTGGAAACACCATATATTTT | CASRDTSGNTIYF
NA | TRBJ2-5 | TRBV15 | NA | TGTGCCACCAGCAGAGTCCCTCCAGAGACCCAGTACTTC | CATSRVPPETQYF